The clone carrying this T cell receptor beta chain occurred a few times. The data derive from a study of blood T cells in healthy people across ages. Alongside a J-beta primer mix, a sample-barcoded 5' primer served in a second PCR lasting about 7 to 12 cycles. Researchers report that a template-switch adaptor with 12 random nucleotides tagged each cDNA molecule. TCRdb ran MiXCR on the 5' RACE reads and lists one entry per CDR3 protein. The sample contains around 800,000 distinct CDR3 sequences, approximately 44% of which appear only once. Germline V gene data show CDR1 as PRHDT and CDR2 as FYEKMQ (reference sequence). Trimming took 5 bases from V and 3 from J; bases not matched to a gene: 12. There are 16 residues in the CDR3.

This chain connects TRBV13 to TRBJ2-7, with TRBD2 identical over 8 bases. Sequenced: blood. The origin of this receptor is a man aged 55 to 70 in good health. The CDR3 DNA sequence: TGTGCCAGCAGCCACAATCGGGGGGGCAAAATCTACGAGCAGTACTTC. Translation: CASSHNRGGKIYEQYF.